The sample holds many counts of the clone carrying this T cell receptor beta chain. Its cognate antigen is unknown. The source of the sample is a study of T cells after yellow fever vaccination. Broader study findings: Compared with primary, the secondary response was weaker and peaked at day 5, not 15.

TCRdb processed the 5' RACE reads anew with MiXCR; each CDR3 protein has one entry. Found here are some 240,000 distinct CDR3 sequences, over 3% of them singletons; the top ten hold under 20%. The CDR3 is 17 residues long. Germline CDR1 is SEHNR and CDR2 is FQNEAQ (reference sequence). V trimming: 6 bases; J trimming: 4 bases; junction bases outside the gene matches: 9. The input for sequencing was PBMCs, taken 15 days after the yellow fever booster vaccination. V and J are TRBV7-9 and TRBJ2-3, with 14 nucleotides matching TRBD2. This receptor was taken from a man younger than 35 who received the YFV17D yellow fever vaccine. CDR3 DNA: TGTGCCAGCAGTTCGACTAGCGGGGGGGCCGAGGCAGATACGCAGTATTTT. As protein: CASSSTSGGAEADTQYF.